This T cell receptor (beta chain) was documented in a study of STAT5B mutations in CD4+ large granular lymphocyte leukemia. Using immunoSEQ multiplex PCR, the repertoire was profiled, and TCRdb retains in-frame clones only, with some absent. Of around 31,000 clones in the sample, about two thirds were seen once. Study observations and caveats: Main leukemic clonotypes were patient-specific, but about 26% appeared at low frequency elsewhere. Patient CD4-sorted repertoires looked more clonal than healthy CD4+ repertoires, even without putative leukemic clones. Top patient clones used TRBV06 genes more often: 8/27 versus 2/35 in controls.

CDR3 length equals 16 residues. Germline V gives CDR1 SGHTA, CDR2 FQGNSA. Trimming shortened V by 2 bases and J by 1 base, and 13 bases separated the two germline ends. On this clone: Its antigen remains unidentified.

This TCR was recovered from a human donor in good health. The sequencing input was CD4+ T cells from blood buffy coats. The chain employs TRBV7-2 and TRBJ2-3, with a possible D match to TRBD1 (5 bases). CDR3 nucleotide sequence: TGTGCCAGCAGCTTAAGGATCGCAGGGCGCACAGATACGCAGTATTTT. Amino acids: CASSLRIAGRTDTQYF. Variable domain in full (rest from reference TRBV7-2 and TRBJ2-3): GAGVSQSPSNKVTEKGKDVELRCDPISGHTALYWYRQSLGQGLEFLIYFQGNSAPDKSGLPSDRFSAERTGGSVSTLTIQRTQQEDSAVYLCASSLRIAGRTDTQYFGPGTRLTVL.